This TCR beta chain was profiled in a study of CD8+CD57+ T cells in acquired aplastic anemia. Study-level information: DNA from sorted CD4+ and CD8+ cells averaged around 3.5 ug.

Comment on this clonotype: The antigen remains unidentified. Sequence at one end of the junction differs from germline and may be a read error.

The CDR3 is made up of 15 amino acids. Germline lookup yields CDR1 SSHAT and CDR2 FNYEAQ (reference sequence). Investigators profiled TCR beta VDJ and CDR3 from genomic DNA template. TCRdb used MiXCR to reprocess the reads, holding one entry per CDR3 protein. This sample has about 190,000 distinct CDR3 sequences, with 64% found just once. Overall study results and limits: The study identified twenty-nine CD8+ CDR3 sequences shared by patients and controls. Any difference that existed in CD8+ Simpson's diversity between patients and controls was not significant.

The sequencing input was sorted CD4+, CD8+, or CD8+CD57+ T cells (not recorded which) from PBMCs. The receptor was derived from a human donor with severe aplastic anemia or a healthy control (not recorded which). This rearrangement joins TRBV7-7 to TRBJ2-7; D perhaps matches TRBD1 (5 bases). The CDR3 sequence is CASSWRTPSSYEQYF. The CDR3 bases are TGTGCTAGCAGCTGGCGGACACCGAGCTCCTACGAGCAGTACTTC.